This T cell receptor (beta chain) was identified during a study of blood T cell repertoires in COVID-19. The J segment lost 6 bases and the V segment lost 5 bases, leaving 7 bases of the junction unmatched. CDR3 length: 16 amino acids. Germline V CDR1 and CDR2: SEHNR, FQNEAQ (reference sequence). The table came from immunoSEQ multiplex PCR; TCRdb's copy has only in-frame clones and leaves some out. The sample comprises a few hundred thousand clones, 80% to 90% of which are singletons, and around 2.1% rests with the top ten. In its sample, this clone was seen once. This chain joins TRBV7-9 and TRBJ2-1, with 13 bases identical to TRBD2. The clonotype originates from a man aged 25-45 years who had recovered from COVID-19. Sequencing was performed on PBMCs or T cells enriched from blood (not recorded which). CDR3 sequence reads: CASSPAGLAGANEQFF. CDR3 nucleotide sequence: TGTGCCAGCAGCCCAGCCGGACTAGCGGGGGCCAATGAGCAGTTCTTC.